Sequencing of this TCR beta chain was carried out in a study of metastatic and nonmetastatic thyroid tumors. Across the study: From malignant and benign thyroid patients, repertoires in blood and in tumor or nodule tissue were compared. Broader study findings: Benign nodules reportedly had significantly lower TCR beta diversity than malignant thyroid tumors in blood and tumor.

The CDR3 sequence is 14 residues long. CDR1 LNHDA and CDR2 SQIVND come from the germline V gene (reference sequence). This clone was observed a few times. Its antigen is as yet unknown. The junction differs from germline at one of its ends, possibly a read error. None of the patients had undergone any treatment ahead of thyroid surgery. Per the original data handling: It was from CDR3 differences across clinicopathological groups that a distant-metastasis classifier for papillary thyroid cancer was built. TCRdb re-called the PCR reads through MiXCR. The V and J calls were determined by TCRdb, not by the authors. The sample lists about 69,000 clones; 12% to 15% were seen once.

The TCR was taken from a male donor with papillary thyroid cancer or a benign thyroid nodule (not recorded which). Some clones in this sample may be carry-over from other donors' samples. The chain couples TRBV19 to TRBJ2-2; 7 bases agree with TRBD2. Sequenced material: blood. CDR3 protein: CASSGILNTWELFF. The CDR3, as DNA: TGTGCCAGCAGCGGGATCCTAAACACCTGGGAGCTGTTTTTT.